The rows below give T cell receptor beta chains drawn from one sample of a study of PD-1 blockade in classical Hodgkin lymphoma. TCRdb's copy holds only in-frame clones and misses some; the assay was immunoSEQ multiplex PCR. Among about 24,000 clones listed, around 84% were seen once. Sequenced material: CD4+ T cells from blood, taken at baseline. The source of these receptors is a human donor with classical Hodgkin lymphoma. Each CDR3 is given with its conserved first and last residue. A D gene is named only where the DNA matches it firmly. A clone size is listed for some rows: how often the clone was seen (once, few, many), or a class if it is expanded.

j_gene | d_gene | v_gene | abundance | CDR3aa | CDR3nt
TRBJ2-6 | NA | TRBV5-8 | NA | CASSLNGVASSGANVLTF | TGTGCCAGCAGCTTGAACGGGGTCGCCTCCTCTGGGGCCAACGTCCTGACTTTC
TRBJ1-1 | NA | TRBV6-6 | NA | CASSYYTEAFF | TGTGCCAGCAGTTACTACACTGAAGCTTTCTTT
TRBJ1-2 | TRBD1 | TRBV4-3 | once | CASSQGDRPYGYTF | TGCGCCAGCAGCCAAGGGGACAGACCCTATGGCTACACCTTC
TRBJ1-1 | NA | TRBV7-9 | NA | CASSRRPGGTEAFF | TGTGCCAGCAGCAGGAGACCCGGTGGGACTGAAGCTTTCTTT
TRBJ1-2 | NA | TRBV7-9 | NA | CASSLGDSGFYGYTF | TGTGCCAGCAGCTTAGGAGACAGCGGATTCTATGGCTACACCTTC
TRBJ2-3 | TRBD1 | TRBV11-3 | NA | CASSLGDSDTDTQYF | TGTGCCAGCAGCTTAGGGGACAGTGACACAGATACGCAGTATTTT
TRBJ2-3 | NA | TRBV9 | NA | CASSVVSSDTQYF | TGTGCCAGCAGCGTAGTCAGTTCAGATACGCAGTATTTT
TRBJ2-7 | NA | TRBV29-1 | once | CSVLGQVEQYF | TGCAGCGTCCTAGGGCAGGTCGAGCAGTACTTC
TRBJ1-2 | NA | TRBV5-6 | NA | CASSFQGKNYGYTF | TGTGCCAGCAGCTTCCAGGGAAAGAACTATGGCTACACCTTC
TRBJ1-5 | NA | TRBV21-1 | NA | CASSIAERPAQHF | TGTGCCAGCAGCATAGCGGAACGCCCGGCCCAGCATTTT
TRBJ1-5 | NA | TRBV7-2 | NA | CASSQDSWYSNQPQHF | TGTGCCAGCAGCCAGGACAGCTGGTACAGCAATCAGCCCCAGCATTTT
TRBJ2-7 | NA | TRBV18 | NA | CASSPGLGGDEQYF | TGTGCCAGCTCACCAGGGCTAGGCGGTGACGAGCAGTACTTC
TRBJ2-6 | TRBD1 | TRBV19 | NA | CASSIDLALGAGGTSGANVLTF | TGTGCCAGTAGTATAGATCTCGCCTTAGGGGCAGGGGGCACTTCTGGGGCCAACGTCCTGACTTTC
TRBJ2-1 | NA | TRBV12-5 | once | CASGYTGKRNEQFF | TGTGCTAGTGGATATACAGGGAAAAGGAATGAGCAGTTCTTC
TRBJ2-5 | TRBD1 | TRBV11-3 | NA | CASSRTGGETQYF | TGTGCCAGCAGCCGGACAGGGGGAGAGACCCAGTACTTC
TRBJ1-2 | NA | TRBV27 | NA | CASSLEAGLRYGYTF | TGTGCCAGCAGTTTAGAGGCGGGGCTTCGGTATGGCTACACCTTC
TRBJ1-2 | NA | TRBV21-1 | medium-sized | CASIKQGQGRQDNYGYTF | TGTGCCAGCATCAAACAGGGGCAGGGACGTCAAGATAACTATGGCTACACCTTC
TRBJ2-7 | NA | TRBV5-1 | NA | CASSLNQGQSGDF | TGCGCCAGCAGCTTGAACCAGGGACAGTCGGGGGACTTC
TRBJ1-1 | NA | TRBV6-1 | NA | CASSESGIDTEAFF | TGTGCCAGCAGTGAATCCGGGATTGACACTGAAGCTTTCTTT
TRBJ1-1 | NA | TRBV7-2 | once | CASSFSWLNTEAFF | TGTGCCAGCAGCTTCTCATGGTTGAACACTGAAGCTTTCTTT
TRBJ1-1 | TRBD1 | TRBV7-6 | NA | CASSLERTGAEAFF | TGTGCCAGCAGCTTAGAAAGGACAGGAGCTGAAGCTTTCTTT
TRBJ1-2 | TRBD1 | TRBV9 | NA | CASSVEKGGLYGYTF | TGTGCCAGCAGCGTAGAGAAAGGGGGCCTCTATGGCTACACCTTC
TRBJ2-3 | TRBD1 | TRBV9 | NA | CASSVSTARGRATGSTDTQYF | TGTGCCAGCAGCGTATCAACGGCCCGTGGGCGGGCGACAGGGTCGACAGATACGCAGTATTTT
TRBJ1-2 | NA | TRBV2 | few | CASSPTGRGGYTF | TGTGCCAGCAGCCCCACAGGGAGGGGAGGCTACACCTTC
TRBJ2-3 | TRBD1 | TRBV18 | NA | CASSPPGITGDPDTQYF | TGTGCCAGCTCACCACCGGGTATCACAGGGGATCCAGATACGCAGTATTTT
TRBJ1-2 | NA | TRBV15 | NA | CATSRDYGGGNYGYTF | TGTGCCACCAGCAGAGATTACGGGGGAGGAAACTATGGCTACACCTTC
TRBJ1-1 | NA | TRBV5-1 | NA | CASSLSMNTEAFF | TGCGCCAGCAGCCTGTCGATGAACACTGAAGCTTTCTTT
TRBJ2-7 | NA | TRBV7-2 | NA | CASSLGQPSYEQYF | TGTGCCAGCAGCTTAGGTCAACCCTCCTACGAGCAGTACTTC
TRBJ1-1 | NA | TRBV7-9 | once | CASSLGQLNTEAFF | TGTGCCAGCAGTCTCGGACAGTTGAACACTGAAGCTTTCTTT
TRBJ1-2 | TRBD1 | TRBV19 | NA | CASRLDRAGYGYTF | TGTGCCAGCCGACTCGACAGGGCCGGGTATGGCTACACCTTC
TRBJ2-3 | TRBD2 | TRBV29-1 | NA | CSVKRGFTDTQYF | TGCAGCGTTAAGCGGGGGTTTACAGATACGCAGTATTTT
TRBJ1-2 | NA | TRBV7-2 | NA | CASSLGGYYGYTF | TGTGCCAGCAGCTTAGGGGGCTACTATGGCTACACCTTC
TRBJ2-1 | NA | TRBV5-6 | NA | CASSLSNEQFF | TGTGCCAGCAGCCTTTCAAATGAGCAGTTCTTC
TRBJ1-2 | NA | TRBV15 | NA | CATSRDLGAPRNYGYTF | TGTGCCACCAGCAGAGATCTGGGAGCACCCCGGAACTATGGCTACACCTTC
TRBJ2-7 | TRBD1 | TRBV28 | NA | CASSGQGAWYEQYF | TGTGCCAGCAGCGGACAGGGGGCTTGGTACGAGCAGTACTTC
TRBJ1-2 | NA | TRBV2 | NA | CASRRADAGGYTF | TGTGCCAGCAGGCGGGCCGATGCGGGAGGCTACACCTTC
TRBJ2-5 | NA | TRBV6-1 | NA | CASSEGAIIRETQYF | TGTGCCAGCAGTGAAGGGGCTATTATTAGGGAGACCCAGTACTTC
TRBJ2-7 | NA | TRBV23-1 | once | CASSHPNQPYEQYF | TGCGCCAGCAGTCACCCTAACCAGCCCTACGAGCAGTACTTC